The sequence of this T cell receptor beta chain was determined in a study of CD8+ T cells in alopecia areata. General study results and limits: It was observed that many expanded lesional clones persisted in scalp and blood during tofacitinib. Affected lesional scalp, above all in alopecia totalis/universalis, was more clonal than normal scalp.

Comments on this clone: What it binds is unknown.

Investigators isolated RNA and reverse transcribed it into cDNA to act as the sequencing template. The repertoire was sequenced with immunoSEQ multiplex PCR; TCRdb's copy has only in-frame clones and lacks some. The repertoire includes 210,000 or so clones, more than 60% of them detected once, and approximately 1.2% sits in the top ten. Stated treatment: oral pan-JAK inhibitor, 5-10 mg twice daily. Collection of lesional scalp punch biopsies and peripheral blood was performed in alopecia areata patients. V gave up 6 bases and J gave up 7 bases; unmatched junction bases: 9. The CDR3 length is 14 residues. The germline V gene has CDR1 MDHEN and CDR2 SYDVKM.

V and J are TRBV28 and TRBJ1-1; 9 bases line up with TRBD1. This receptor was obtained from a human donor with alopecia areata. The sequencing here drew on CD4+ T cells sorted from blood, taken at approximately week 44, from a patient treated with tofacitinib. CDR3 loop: CASRPMGQGNEAFF. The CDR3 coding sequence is TGTGCCAGCAGACCCATGGGACAGGGAAATGAAGCTTTCTTT. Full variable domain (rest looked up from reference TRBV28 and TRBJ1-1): DVKVTQSSRYLVKRTGEKVFLECVQDMDHENMFWYRQDPGLGLRLIYFSYDVKMKEKGDIPEGYSVSREKKERFSLILESASTNQTSMYLCASRPMGQGNEAFFGQGTRLTVV.